This note documents a single T cell receptor beta chain sequence. These data come from a study of Graves' ophthalmopathy and Graves' hyperthyroidism. Study-wide context: Blood was drawn at initial diagnosis, before any treatment.

TCR beta CDR3 amplification used RNA transcripts. HTBI-primed RT-PCR formed the first round, and a multiplex PCR formed the second. TCRdb reanalysed the multiplex PCR reads using MiXCR and keeps one entry per CDR3 protein. The repertoire holds hundreds of thousands of distinct CDR3 sequences, 40% seen once, with 44% in the top ten. Trimming took 5 bases from V and 11 from J, leaving 16 bases between them. The CDR3 has 14 amino acids. Germline values: CDR1 SEHNR, CDR2 FQNEAQ (reference sequence). The sequence was collected from an adult man with Graves' ophthalmopathy. The chain links TRBV7-9 to TRBJ2-6, with a tentative D call TRBD1 (8 bases). The sample consisted of peripheral blood. The CDR3 here is CASSGRDRTYVLTF. CDR3 coding DNA: TGTGCCAGCAGCGGGAGGGACAGGACCTACGTCCTGACTTTC.